This T cell receptor beta chain comes out of a study of T-cell reconstitution after alpha-beta-depleted transplantation in children. Findings and limits, study-wide: Where some patients showed high TCRbeta diversity at day 60, it came from recipient T cells and thymic progenitors that had survived. Expanded graft clones numbering several hundred reportedly gave rise to alpha-beta T cells about two months after transplant. One year after transplant, T-cell counts and diversity came mostly from newly produced T cells.

In the case of this clonotype: The antigen is unknown.

A library of TCRbeta sequences, prepared with unique molecular identifiers, was generated. Each CDR3 protein gets one entry after TCRdb re-called the PCR reads with MiXCR. The sample has approximately 800,000 distinct CDR3 sequences; 15% to 20% are singletons. There are 11 residues in the CDR3. V shed 8 bases and J shed 7 bases, with 11 bases lying between them. CDR1 is MNHEY, CDR2 SVGAGI, per germline. Sample: PBMCs, mostly from graft donor cells, taken 360 days after TCRalphabeta/CD19-depleted stem cell transplant. The TCR originated in a male patient younger than 18 who had a stem cell transplant for acute lymphoblastic leukemia, so the T cells may come from the graft donor. The genes are TRBV6-5 and TRBJ1-2; D gene unclear. This CDR3 reads CASGGGSGYTF. CDR3 nucleotide sequence: TGTGCCAGCGGCGGCGGGAGTGGCTACACCTTC.